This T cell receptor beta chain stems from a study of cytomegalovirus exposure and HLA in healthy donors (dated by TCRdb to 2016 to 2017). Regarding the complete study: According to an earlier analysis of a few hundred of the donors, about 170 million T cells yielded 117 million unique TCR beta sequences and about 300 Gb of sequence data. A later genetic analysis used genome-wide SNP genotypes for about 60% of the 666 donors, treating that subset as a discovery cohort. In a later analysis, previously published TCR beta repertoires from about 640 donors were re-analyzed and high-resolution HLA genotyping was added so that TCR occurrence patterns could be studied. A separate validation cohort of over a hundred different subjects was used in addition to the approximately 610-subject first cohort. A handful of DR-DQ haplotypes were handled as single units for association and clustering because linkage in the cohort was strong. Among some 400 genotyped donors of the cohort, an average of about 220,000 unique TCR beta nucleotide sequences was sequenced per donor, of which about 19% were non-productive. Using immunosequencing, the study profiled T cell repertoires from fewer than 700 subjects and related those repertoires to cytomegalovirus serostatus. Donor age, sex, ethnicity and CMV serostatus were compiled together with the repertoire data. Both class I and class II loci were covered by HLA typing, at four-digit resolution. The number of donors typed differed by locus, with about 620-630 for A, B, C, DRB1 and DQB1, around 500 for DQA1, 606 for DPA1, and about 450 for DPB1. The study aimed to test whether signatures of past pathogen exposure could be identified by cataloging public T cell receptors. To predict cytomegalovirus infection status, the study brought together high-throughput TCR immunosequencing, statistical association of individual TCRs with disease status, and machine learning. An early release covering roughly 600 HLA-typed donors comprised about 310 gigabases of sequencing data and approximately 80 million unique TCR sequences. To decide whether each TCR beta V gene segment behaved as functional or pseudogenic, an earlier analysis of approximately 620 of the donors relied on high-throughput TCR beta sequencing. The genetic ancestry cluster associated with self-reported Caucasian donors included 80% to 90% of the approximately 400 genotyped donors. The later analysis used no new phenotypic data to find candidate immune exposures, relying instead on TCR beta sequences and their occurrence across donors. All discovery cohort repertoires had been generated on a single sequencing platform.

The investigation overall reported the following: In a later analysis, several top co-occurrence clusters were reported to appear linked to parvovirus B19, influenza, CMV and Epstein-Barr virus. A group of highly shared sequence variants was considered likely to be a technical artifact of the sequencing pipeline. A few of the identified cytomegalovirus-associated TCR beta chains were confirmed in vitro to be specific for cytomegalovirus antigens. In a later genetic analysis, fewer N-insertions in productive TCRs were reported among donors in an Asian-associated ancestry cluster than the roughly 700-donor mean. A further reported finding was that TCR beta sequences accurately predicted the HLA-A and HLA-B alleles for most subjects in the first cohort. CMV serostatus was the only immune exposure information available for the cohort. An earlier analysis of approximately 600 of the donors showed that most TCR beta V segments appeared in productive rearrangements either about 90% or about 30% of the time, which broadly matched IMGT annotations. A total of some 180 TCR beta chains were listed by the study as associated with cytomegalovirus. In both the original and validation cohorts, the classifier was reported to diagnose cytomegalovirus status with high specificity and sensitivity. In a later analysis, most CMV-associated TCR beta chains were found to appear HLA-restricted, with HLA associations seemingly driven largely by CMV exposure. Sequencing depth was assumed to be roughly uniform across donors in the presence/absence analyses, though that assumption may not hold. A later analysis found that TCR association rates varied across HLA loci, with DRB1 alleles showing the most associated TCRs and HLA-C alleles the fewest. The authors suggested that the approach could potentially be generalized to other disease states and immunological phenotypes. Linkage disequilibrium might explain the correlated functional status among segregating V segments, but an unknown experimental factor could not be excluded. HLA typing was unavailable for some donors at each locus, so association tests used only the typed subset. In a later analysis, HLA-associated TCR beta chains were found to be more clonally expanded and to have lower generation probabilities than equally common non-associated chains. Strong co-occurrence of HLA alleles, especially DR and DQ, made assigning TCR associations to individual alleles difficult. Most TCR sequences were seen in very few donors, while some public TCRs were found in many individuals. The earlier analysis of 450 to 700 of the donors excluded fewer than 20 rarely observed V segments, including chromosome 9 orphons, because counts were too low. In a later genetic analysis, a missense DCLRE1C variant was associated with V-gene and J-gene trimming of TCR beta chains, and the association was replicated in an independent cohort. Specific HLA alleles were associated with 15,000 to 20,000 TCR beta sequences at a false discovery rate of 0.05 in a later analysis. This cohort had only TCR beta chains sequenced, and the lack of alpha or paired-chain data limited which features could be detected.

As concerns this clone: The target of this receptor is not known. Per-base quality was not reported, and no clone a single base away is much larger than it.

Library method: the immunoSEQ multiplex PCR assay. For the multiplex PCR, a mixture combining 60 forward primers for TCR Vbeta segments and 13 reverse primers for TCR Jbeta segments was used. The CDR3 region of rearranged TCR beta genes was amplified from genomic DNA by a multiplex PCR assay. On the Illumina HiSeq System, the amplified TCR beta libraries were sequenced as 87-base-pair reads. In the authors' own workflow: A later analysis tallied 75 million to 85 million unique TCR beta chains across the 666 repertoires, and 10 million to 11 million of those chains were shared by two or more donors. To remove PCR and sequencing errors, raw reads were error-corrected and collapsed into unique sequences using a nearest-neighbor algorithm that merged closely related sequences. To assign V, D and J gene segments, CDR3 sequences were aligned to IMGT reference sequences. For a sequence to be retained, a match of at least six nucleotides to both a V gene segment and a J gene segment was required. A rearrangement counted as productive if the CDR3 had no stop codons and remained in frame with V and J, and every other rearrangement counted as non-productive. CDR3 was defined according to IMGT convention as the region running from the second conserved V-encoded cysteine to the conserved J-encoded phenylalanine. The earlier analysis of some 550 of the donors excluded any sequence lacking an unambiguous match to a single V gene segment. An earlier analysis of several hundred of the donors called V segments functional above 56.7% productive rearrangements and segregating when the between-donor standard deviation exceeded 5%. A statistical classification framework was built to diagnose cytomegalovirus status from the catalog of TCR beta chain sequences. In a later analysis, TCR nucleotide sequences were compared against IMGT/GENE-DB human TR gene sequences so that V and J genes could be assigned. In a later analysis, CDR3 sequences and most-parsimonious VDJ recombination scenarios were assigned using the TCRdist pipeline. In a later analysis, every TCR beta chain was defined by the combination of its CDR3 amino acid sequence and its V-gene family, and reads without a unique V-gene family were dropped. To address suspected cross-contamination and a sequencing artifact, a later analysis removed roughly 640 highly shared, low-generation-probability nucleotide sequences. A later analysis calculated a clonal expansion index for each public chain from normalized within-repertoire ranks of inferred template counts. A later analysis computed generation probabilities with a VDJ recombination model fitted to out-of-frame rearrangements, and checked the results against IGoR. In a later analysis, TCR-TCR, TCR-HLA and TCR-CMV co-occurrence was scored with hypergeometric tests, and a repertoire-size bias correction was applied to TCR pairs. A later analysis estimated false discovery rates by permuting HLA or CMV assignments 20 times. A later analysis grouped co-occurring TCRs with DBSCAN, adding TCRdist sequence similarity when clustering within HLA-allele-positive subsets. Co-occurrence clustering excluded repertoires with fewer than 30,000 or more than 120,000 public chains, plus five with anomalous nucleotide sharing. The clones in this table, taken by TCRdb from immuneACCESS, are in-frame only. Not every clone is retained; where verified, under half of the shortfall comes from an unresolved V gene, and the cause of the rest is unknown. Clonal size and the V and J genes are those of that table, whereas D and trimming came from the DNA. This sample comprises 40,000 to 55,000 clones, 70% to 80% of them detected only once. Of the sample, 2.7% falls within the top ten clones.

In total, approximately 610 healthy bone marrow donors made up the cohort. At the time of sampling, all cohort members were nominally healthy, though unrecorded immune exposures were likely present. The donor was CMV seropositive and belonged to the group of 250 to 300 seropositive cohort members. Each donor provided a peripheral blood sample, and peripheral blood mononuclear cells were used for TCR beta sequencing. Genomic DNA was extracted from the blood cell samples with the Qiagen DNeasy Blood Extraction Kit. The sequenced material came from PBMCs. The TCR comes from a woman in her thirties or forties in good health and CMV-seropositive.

The sequenced DNA is TGTGCCAGCAGTTACGGGGGGACAGAGACCCAGTACTTC. Its protein is CASSYGGTETQYF. The rearrangement joined TRBV6-5 to TRBJ2-5, and the D gene may be TRBD2, 6 bases matching. Its CDR3 holds 13 amino acids, cysteine through phenylalanine. Only CDR3 DNA remains: 39 bases, in frame from the first base. CDR1 and CDR2 (MNHEY, SVGAGI) derive from the germline V gene. The trim is 2 bases for V and 4 bases for J, with a gap of 8 bases between the germline ends.